The 22 T cell receptor beta chains given below trace back to one sample, sequenced in a study of OX40 agonist ivuxolimab in advanced cancers. This table comes from immunoSEQ multiplex PCR, and its TCRdb copy is limited to in-frame clones, with some not included. The sample records more than 55,000 clones, almost 95% being singletons. Here the sequenced sample was CD4+ or CD8+ T cells sorted from blood, taken in a trial of the OX40 agonist ivuxolimab. All receptors derive from an adult with an advanced solid tumor such as melanoma, head and neck, liver or kidney cancer.

The DNA for the CDR3 is TGCGCCAGCACCACTAGCGGGAGCAGCAATGAGCAGTTCTTC. It is translated as CASTTSGSSNEQFF. The gene calls are TRBV10-2 and TRBJ2-1; the match to TRBD2 covers 11 bases. Germline V gives CDR1 WSHSY, CDR2 SAAADI. Trimming at V came to 7 bases and at J to 6 bases, leaving 5 bases not matched to a gene. The CDR3 loop spans 14 amino acids.

The genes are TRBV6-1 and TRBJ2-7; TRBD2 agrees at 11 bases. V was clipped by 4 bases and J by 0 bases; unmatched bases: 11. The CDR3 has 18 residues. Per germline, CDR1 MNHNS and CDR2 SASEGT. Written as DNA, the CDR3 is TGTGCCAGCAGTGCAACCTATTTAGCGGGAGGGCCCTCCTACGAGCAGTACTTC. Translated: CASSATYLAGGPSYEQYF.

The chain combines TRBV9 with TRBJ1-1; perhaps TRBD1 as D (5 bases). V was cut by 7 bases and J by 0 bases, with 7 bases left in between. From germline, CDR1 is SGDLS and CDR2 YYNGEE. The CDR3 is made up of 12 amino acids. The CDR3 DNA reads TGTGCCAGCCGGGGGGTGAACACTGAAGCTTTCTTT. Its protein is CASRGVNTEAFF.

The gene calls are TRBV27 and TRBJ2-3, with TRBD2 matching over 8 bases. Trimming at V came to 7 bases and at J to 2 bases, leaving 5 bases not matched to a gene. CDR3 length equals 14 residues. Germline-derived CDR1 and CDR2 are MNHEY and SMNVEV (reference sequence). The CDR3 DNA reads TGTGCCAGCACCCAGGGACTAGTCACAGATACGCAGTATTTT. Amino acids: CASTQGLVTDTQYF.

Here the CDR3 DNA reads TGTGCCAGCAGTTTATCGTGGGACACACAAGAGACCCAGTACTTC. Its protein is CASSLSWDTQETQYF. The J gene is TRBJ2-5, the V gene TRBV27, with D perhaps TRBD1 (6 bases). V lost 0 bases and J 2 bases, leaving 10 bases between the germline ends. This CDR3 is 15 amino acids long. Germline CDR1 reads MNHEY; CDR2 reads SMNVEV (reference sequence).

J is TRBJ2-1 and V is TRBV18, with 10 positions matching TRBD2. V was pared by 5 bases and J by 4 bases, with 14 bases of the junction left unmatched. Germline V gives CDR1 KGHSH, CDR2 LQKENI. The CDR3 is 18 amino acids. The CDR3 region is CASSSRWASGGPYNEQFF. In nucleotides, the CDR3 is TGTGCCAGCTCATCCAGGTGGGCTAGCGGGGGTCCTTACAATGAGCAGTTCTTC.

The V call is TRBV5-6, the J call TRBJ1-2, with D hard to call. Germline V CDR1 and CDR2: SGHDT, YYEEEE. There are 16 residues in the CDR3. Deletions cut 2 bases from V and 8 bases from J, with 22 bases between. The CDR3 DNA follows: TGTGCCAGCAGCTTAGAAGGTTCTCTCCCGGGTGGCGGCTACACCTTC. As protein: CASSLEGSLPGGGYTF. The variable domain in full, with the rest retrieved from reference TRBV5-6 and TRBJ1-2, is DAGVTQSPTHLIKTRGQQVTLRCSPKSGHDTVSWYQQALGQGPQFIFQYYEEEERQRGNFPDRFSGHQFPNYSSELNVNALLLGDSALYLCASSLEGSLPGGGYTFGSGTRLTVV.

J is TRBJ1-1 and V is TRBV12-5; a possible D gene is TRBD1 (6 bases). V was shortened by 1 base and J by 3 bases, with 15 bases between the two germline ends. This CDR3 is built from 16 residues. CDR1 and CDR2 (germline): LGHNT, FRNRAP. The CDR3 DNA follows: TGTGCTAGTGGTTTGGCCTGGGGGGCTCGGGACACTGAAGCTTTCTTT. It translates to CASGLAWGARDTEAFF.

This chain uses TRBV27 with TRBJ2-7; no definite D call. The ends were cut back, 6 bases at V and 5 bases at J, with 14 bases in the middle. This CDR3 contains 13 residues. Germline V gives CDR1 MNHEY, CDR2 SMNVEV (reference sequence). As DNA, the CDR3 is TGTGCCAGCAGCCGAAATCAGCCTAACGAGCAGTACTTC. Its translation: CASSRNQPNEQYF.

The chain recombines TRBV6-6 with TRBJ1-2; D ambiguous. V lost 7 bases and J lost 9, with 6 bases in between. From germline, CDR1 is MNHNY and CDR2 SVGAGI (reference sequence). The CDR3 runs 9 residues. The CDR3, as DNA: TGTGCCAGCACCAGGAGCTACACCTTC. Translating it yields CASTRSYTF.

The chain uses TRBV28 and TRBJ2-7, with a weak D call TRBD1 (6 bases). V was clipped by 6 bases and J by 1 base, with 10 bases between them. CDR3 length: 13 amino acids. Germline CDR1 and CDR2: MDHEN and SYDVKM. CDR3 protein: CASSHRESYEQYF. In DNA form, the CDR3 reads TGTGCCAGCAGCCACAGGGAATCCTACGAGCAGTACTTC.

The chain joins TRBV29-1 to TRBJ2-1; 7 positions match TRBD2. The CDR3 contains 15 residues. In germline, CDR1 is SQVTM, CDR2 ANQGSEA. The junction had 5 bases not matched to a gene; V was cut back by 3 bases and J by 0 bases. CDR3 bases: TGCAGCGTTGAGACACTAGCGACCTCCTACAATGAGCAGTTCTTC. As protein: CSVETLATSYNEQFF.

The chain links TRBV19 to TRBJ1-4; possibly TRBD1 for D (5 bases). Trimming cost V 8 bases and J 0 bases, with 19 bases left between them. Germline V gene lookup returns CDR1 LNHDA and CDR2 SQIVND (reference sequence). This CDR3 is 17 amino acids long. CDR3 amino acids: CASAHKGPQTTNEKLFF. The CDR3 region has the DNA TGTGCCAGTGCCCATAAGGGACCCCAGACAACTAATGAAAAACTGTTTTTT.

The J gene is TRBJ1-6, the V gene TRBV9, with 9 nucleotides matching TRBD1. CDR1 and CDR2 (germline): SGDLS, YYNGEE. The V and J ends lost 4 bases and 4 bases, in that order; junction bases with no gene match: 15. This CDR3 comprises 19 residues. CDR3 protein: CASSPRQGDAFWYNSPLHF. CDR3 sequence (DNA): TGTGCCAGCAGCCCCAGACAGGGGGACGCCTTTTGGTATAATTCACCCCTCCACTTT.

The genes are TRBV5-1 and TRBJ2-1, with 7 bases aligning to TRBD1. V was clipped by 4 bases and J by 4 bases; unmatched bases: 11. The CDR3 is 16 amino acids. Germline-derived CDR1 and CDR2 are SGHRS and YFSETQ. CDR3 sequence: CASSTYTGAEYNEQFF. In nucleotides, the CDR3 is TGCGCCAGCAGCACCTACACAGGGGCGGAGTACAATGAGCAGTTCTTC.

The chain joins TRBV5-6 to TRBJ1-3; no clear D. Trimming left V 0 bases short and J 4 bases short, with 8 bases between. This CDR3 has 14 residues. The germline gives CDR1 SGHDT, CDR2 YYEEEE. The DNA of the CDR3 is TGTGCCAGCAGCTTGGTAGGGTTCGGAAACACCATATATTTT. Its protein product is CASSLVGFGNTIYF.

The rearrangement uses TRBV19 and TRBJ2-7, with no clear D. The germline CDR1 and CDR2 sequences are LNHDA and SQIVND (reference sequence). The CDR3 has 14 amino acids. Trimming took off 3 bases at V and 2 bases at J, with 11 bases between the two ends. CDR3 in DNA: TGTGCCAGTAGTATTTATGTCGGAACCTACGAGCAGTACTTC. Translating gives CASSIYVGTYEQYF.

The rearrangement links TRBV27 to TRBJ1-3; TRBD1 matches at 7 bases. J gave up 7 bases and V 2 bases, and 8 bases lay outside the gene matches. The CDR3 sequence is 15 residues long. Germline lookup yields CDR1 MNHEY and CDR2 SMNVEV (reference sequence). The CDR3 is CASSLRQGGLNTIYF. The CDR3 DNA reads as TGTGCCAGCAGTTTAAGACAGGGAGGGCTTAACACCATATATTTT.

The chain joins TRBV7-3 to TRBJ1-5; TRBD1 matches 7 bases. The length of the CDR3 is 19 residues. Germline CDR1 SGHTA, CDR2 FQGTGA. After removal of 4 bases from V and 2 bases from J, the junction contained 17 bases not matched to a gene. The CDR3 is CASSWRDVKGGECNQPQHF. The CDR3 nucleotides read TGTGCCAGCAGCTGGAGGGATGTAAAAGGGGGCGAGTGCAATCAGCCCCAGCATTTT.

The chain links TRBV6-5 to TRBJ1-2; D perhaps matches TRBD1 (5 bases). CDR3 length: 11 amino acids. The V gene's germline CDR1 is MNHEY and CDR2 SVGAGI. Trimming stripped 10 bases from V and 8 bases from J, with 14 bases between. The CDR3 is CAILTGDGYTF. The CDR3 nucleotides read TGTGCCATCCTAACAGGTGACGGCTACACCTTC.

This clone was found a few times. The rearrangement links TRBV4-2 to TRBJ1-5, with D perhaps matching TRBD1 (6 bases). V was clipped by 2 bases and J by 5 bases, with 10 bases between them. Germline V gives CDR1 LGHNA, CDR2 YNFKEQ. The CDR3 totals 14 residues. CDR3 DNA: TGTGCCAGCAGCCAACAGGAGGGGGATCAGCCCCAGCATTTT. Protein product: CASSQQEGDQPQHF.

The chain joins TRBV25-1 to TRBJ2-1; 7 bases align to TRBD1. Germline V gene sequence: CDR1 MGHDK, CDR2 SYGVNS. V lost 10 bases to trimming and J lost 6 bases; unmatched junction nucleotides: 9. This CDR3 is built from 13 residues. CDR3 region: CATGTVASNEQFF. The CDR3, as DNA: TGTGCCACCGGGACAGTCGCAAGCAATGAGCAGTTCTTC.